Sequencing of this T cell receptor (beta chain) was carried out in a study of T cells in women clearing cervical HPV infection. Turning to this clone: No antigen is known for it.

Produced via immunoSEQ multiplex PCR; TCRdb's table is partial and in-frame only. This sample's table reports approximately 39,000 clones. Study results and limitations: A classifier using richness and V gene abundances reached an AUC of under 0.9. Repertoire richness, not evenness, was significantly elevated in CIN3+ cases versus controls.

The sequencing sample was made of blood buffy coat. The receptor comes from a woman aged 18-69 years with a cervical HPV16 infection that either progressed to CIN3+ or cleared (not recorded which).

CDR3 bases read: TGCAGTGCTAGCGACAGAGAGACC. The encoded protein is CSASDRET. The entire CDR3 sequence reads CSASDRETQYF. The chain couples TRBV20-1 to TRBJ2-5; D is possibly TRBD1 (5 bases). The CDR3 extends 3 residues past the end of the read, so its final part is completed from the germline J gene. The CDR3 runs 11 residues. V lost 3 bases to trimming and J lost 4 bases, with 6 bases between them. Per the germline V gene, CDR1 is DFQATT and CDR2 is SNEGSKA (reference sequence).